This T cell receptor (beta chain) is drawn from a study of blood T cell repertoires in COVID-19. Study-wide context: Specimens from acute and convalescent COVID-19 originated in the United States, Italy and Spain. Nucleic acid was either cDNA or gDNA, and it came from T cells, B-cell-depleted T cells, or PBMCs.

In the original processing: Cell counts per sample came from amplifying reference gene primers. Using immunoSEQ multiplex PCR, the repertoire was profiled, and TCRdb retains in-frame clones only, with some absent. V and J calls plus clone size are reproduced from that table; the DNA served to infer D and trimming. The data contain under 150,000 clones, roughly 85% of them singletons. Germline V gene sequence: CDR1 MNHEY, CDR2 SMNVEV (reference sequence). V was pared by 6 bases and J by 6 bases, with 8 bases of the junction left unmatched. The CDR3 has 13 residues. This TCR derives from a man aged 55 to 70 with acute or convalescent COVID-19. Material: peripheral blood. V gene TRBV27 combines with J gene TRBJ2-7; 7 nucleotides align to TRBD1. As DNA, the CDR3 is TGTGCCAGCAGCATGACAGGGTTCCGCGAGCAGTACTTC. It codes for CASSMTGFREQYF.